The 20 T cell receptor beta chains given below trace back to one sample, sequenced in a study of cytomegalovirus exposure and HLA in healthy donors. This PCR relied on a set of 60 Vbeta primers and 13 Jbeta primers. Libraries were prepared by immunoSEQ multiplex PCR; TCRdb keeps only in-frame clonotypes and omits some of them. The sample consists of roughly 140,000 clones, 70% to 75% of them appearing once. The sample taken for sequencing was PBMCs. These receptors were obtained from a woman in her thirties in good health and CMV-seronegative.

The chain uses TRBV5-8 and TRBJ1-4, with 7 bases aligning to TRBD1. CDR1 and CDR2 (germline): SGHTS, YDEGEE. V lost 3 bases and J lost 5; bases outside the gene matches: 4. The CDR3 contains 14 residues. DNA of the CDR3: TGTGCCAGCAGCTGGGGGACAGTGAATGAAAAACTGTTTTTT. It yields the protein CASSWGTVNEKLFF.

The chain couples TRBV29-1 to TRBJ2-3; 8 bases align to TRBD1. Losses at the gene ends were 6 bases for V and 3 bases for J; bases not matched to a gene: 8. CDR1 is SQVTM, CDR2 ANQGSEA, per germline. This CDR3 comprises 14 residues. In DNA, the CDR3 is TGCAGCGTCACCCCAGGGACAGGTACAGATACGCAGTATTTT. Translating gives CSVTPGTGTDTQYF.

This chain joins TRBV28 and TRBJ2-5; 10 positions match TRBD1. The germline V gene encodes CDR1 MDHEN and CDR2 SYDVKM. The V gene end was trimmed by 4 bases and the J gene end by 5 bases; junction bases not matched to a gene: 10. The CDR3 extends over 16 amino acids. The CDR3 coding sequence is TGTGCCAGCAGTTCACACCGGGACAGGGGTAGGGAGACCCAGTACTTC. Its translation is CASSSHRDRGRETQYF.

The genes are TRBV11-3 and TRBJ2-3, with 9 bases that match TRBD2. Germline V CDR1 and CDR2: SGHNT, YENEEA. J gave up 0 bases and V 1 base, and 5 bases lay outside the gene matches. The CDR3 has 17 residues. The CDR3 here is CASSLGASGKSTDTQYF. CDR3 DNA sequence: TGTGCCAGCAGCTTAGGGGCTAGCGGGAAAAGCACAGATACGCAGTATTTT.

The chain combines TRBV10-1 with TRBJ2-5, with 9 positions matching TRBD2. The DNA matches TRBJ2-7 better at its end, which makes the J call doubtful. From germline, CDR1 is WNHNN and CDR2 SYGVQD (reference sequence). The length of the CDR3 is 14 residues. CDR3 in amino acids: CASSPSGASYEQYF. As DNA, the CDR3 is TGCGCCAGCAGCCCTAGCGGGGCCTCCTACGAGCAGTACTTC.

This chain connects TRBV2 to TRBJ2-1; 8 bases match TRBD1. J gave up 6 bases and V 8 bases, and 9 bases lay outside the gene matches. This CDR3 is built from 14 residues. The germline gives CDR1 SNHLY, CDR2 FYNNEI. In DNA, the CDR3 is TGTGCCAGCGAAGTACAGGGGGGAGGCAATGAGCAGTTCTTC. This sequence encodes CASEVQGGGNEQFF.

The J gene is TRBJ1-5, the V gene TRBV6-5; D is undetermined. Germline CDR1 is MNHEY and CDR2 is SVGAGI. V dropped 5 bases and J dropped 7 bases, with 12 bases sitting between them. This CDR3 comprises 13 residues. The CDR3 reads CASSLDTYQPQHF. In nucleotides, the CDR3 is TGTGCCAGCAGTCTTGACACGTACCAGCCCCAGCATTTT.

This clone came up a few times. The chain employs TRBV7-3 and TRBJ2-5, with 8 bases fitting TRBD2. V lost 5 bases, J lost 5 bases, and 7 bases stayed unmatched. CDR1 is SGHTA and CDR2 is FQGTGA in the germline V gene. The CDR3 has 14 residues. Here the CDR3 DNA reads TGTGCCAGCAGCCAGAGCGGGAGAGATGAGACCCAGTACTTC. This sequence encodes CASSQSGRDETQYF.

The chain employs TRBV27 and TRBJ2-3; D not certain. There are 11 residues in the CDR3. Germline CDR1 MNHEY, CDR2 SMNVEV (reference sequence). Trimming pared 3 bases from V and 6 bases from J, leaving 4 bases between. The CDR3 DNA sequence: TGTGCCAGCAGTTTCATGGATACGCAGTATTTT. It is translated as CASSFMDTQYF.

This clone was seen once. The CDR3 reads CASSQVFETPIGTSEAFF. The CDR3 nucleotides are TGCGCCAGCAGCCAAGTATTTGAGACACCGATTGGGACAAGTGAAGCTTTCTTT. J is TRBJ1-1 and V is TRBV4-1; perhaps TRBD1 as D (6 bases). V lost 1 base and J lost 7, with 25 bases in between. The CDR3 is made up of 18 amino acids. CDR1 and CDR2 from the germline V gene are MGHRA and YSYEKL.

The chain uses TRBV27 and TRBJ2-7; 10 bases fit TRBD2. CDR3 length: 14 residues. J was trimmed by 4 bases and V by 3 bases; bases with no gene match: 3. Germline CDR1 reads MNHEY; CDR2 reads SMNVEV (reference sequence). Here the CDR3 DNA reads TGTGCCAGCAGTTTGGTAGCGGGGGGTTACGAGCAGTACGTC. Encoded protein: CASSLVAGGYEQYV.

J is TRBJ2-2 and V is TRBV7-3; TRBD2 matches at 13 bases. CDR3 length: 19 residues. Unmatched junction bases numbered 9, after V lost 1 base and J lost 4 bases. Germline CDR1 is SGHTA and CDR2 is FQGTGA. The CDR3, as DNA: TGTGCCAGCAGCTTAAATCCGACTAGCGGGAGGCCTGGCACCGGGGAGCTGTTTTTT. This codes for CASSLNPTSGRPGTGELFF.

This clone was seen more than once but under ten times. This chain uses TRBV5-1 with TRBJ2-7, with 10 positions matching TRBD1. Per germline, CDR1 SGHRS and CDR2 YFSETQ. V lost 4 bases to trimming and J lost 5 bases; unmatched junction nucleotides: 6. This CDR3 has 14 amino acids. The CDR3 protein is CASSTLGQGDEQYF. The CDR3 DNA reads as TGCGCCAGCAGCACCCTCGGACAGGGGGACGAGCAGTACTTC.

Only one count was recorded for this clone. This chain links TRBV5-5 with TRBJ1-5; D gene uncertain. The germline V gene has CDR1 SGHKS and CDR2 YYEKEE (reference sequence). The CDR3 spans 15 residues. Trimming left V 0 bases short and J 1 base short, with 8 bases between. The CDR3 reads CASSLVGQSNQPQHF. The CDR3 nucleotides are TGTGCCAGCAGCTTGGTTGGGCAGAGCAATCAGCCCCAGCATTTT.

For the CDR3, the DNA is TGTGCCAGCAGCGAGAGGGCGGGATCTGGAAACACCATATATTTT. Translated: CASSERAGSGNTIYF. This chain uses TRBV5-4 with TRBJ1-3; no definite D call. Germline CDR1 is SGHNT and CDR2 is YYREEE (reference sequence). The CDR3 has 15 residues. The ends were cut back, 4 bases at V and 1 base at J, with 12 bases in the middle.

This clone turned up a few times. The chain recombines TRBV30 with TRBJ2-1; D might be TRBD1 (5 bases). The CDR3 runs to 14 residues. V lost 2 bases and J 6 bases, leaving 14 bases between the germline ends. Germline V gene sequence: CDR1 GTSNPN, CDR2 SVGIG (reference sequence). CDR3 amino acids: CAWSKGHYPNEQFF. For the CDR3, the DNA is TGTGCCTGGAGTAAAGGACACTACCCCAATGAGCAGTTCTTC.

This clone was recorded once. V is TRBV2 and J is TRBJ2-5; possible D gene TRBD2, 5 bases. Germline V CDR1 and CDR2: SNHLY, FYNNEI. Trimming took off 7 bases at V and 5 bases at J, with 17 bases between the two ends. The CDR3 covers 14 residues. The CDR3 here is CASNGVARRETQYF. CDR3 bases: TGTGCCAGCAACGGGGTCGCACGTCGGGAGACCCAGTACTTC.

The chain combines TRBV5-4 with TRBJ2-7; 12 bases align to TRBD2. Losses at the gene ends were 4 bases for V and 3 bases for J; bases not matched to a gene: 8. Germline loops: CDR1 SGHNT, CDR2 YYREEE (reference sequence). The CDR3 length is 16 residues. CDR3 loop: CASSAAGTSGYYEQYF. Written as DNA, the CDR3 is TGTGCCAGCAGCGCAGCCGGGACTAGCGGGTACTACGAGCAGTACTTC.

CDR3 nucleotides: TGTGCCTGGAGTTGGGCAAGCAGGGTGGCCGGGGAGCTGTTTTTT. Its protein product is CAWSWASRVAGELFF. The chain joins TRBV30 to TRBJ2-2; maybe TRBD1 (5 bases). This CDR3 is 15 amino acids long. The ends were cut back, 2 bases at V and 6 bases at J, with 16 bases in the middle. CDR1 and CDR2 from the germline V gene are GTSNPN and SVGIG (reference sequence).

V is TRBV2 and J is TRBJ2-7; 9 nucleotides align to TRBD1. The CDR3 runs to 16 residues. Germline lookup yields CDR1 SNHLY and CDR2 FYNNEI. Losses at the gene ends were 0 bases for V and 5 bases for J; bases not matched to a gene: 8. DNA for the CDR3: TGTGCCAGCAGTGAAGCTTGGGACAGGGATGAGGACGAGCAGTACGTC. Residues: CASSEAWDRDEDEQYV.